This T cell receptor beta chain emerged from a study of a mutant IDH1 vaccine in newly diagnosed glioma. Study as a whole: Males made up 62.5% and females roughly 40% of treated patients, whose mean age was approximately 44 years.

Sequenced by immunoSEQ multiplex PCR; TCRdb stores in-frame clones only, minus some. The top ten clones hold less than 6.5% of a sample with about 40,000 clones, under 80% of them seen once. As for time point: week 23, last vaccination. Vaccinated patients received 300 ug of mutant IDH1 20-mer peptide per dose, with topical imiquimod. New WHO grade 3 or 4 astrocytomas that were IDH1-mutant and ATRX-lost occurred in the donors. The CDR3 contains 13 residues. CDR1 and CDR2 (germline): SGHTA, FQGNSA. V was clipped by 4 bases and J by 7 bases; unmatched bases: 3. This clone appeared a single time. Its target is not known.

V gene TRBV7-2 combines with J gene TRBJ1-5; TRBD1 agrees at 8 bases. Sequenced material: PBMCs, taken from a glioma patient whose treatment included an IDH1 peptide vaccine. This TCR was sampled from a man in his fifties or sixties with glioma. In DNA form, the CDR3 reads TGTGCCAGCAGCTCGGGACAGGAACAGCCCCAGCATTTT. It translates to CASSSGQEQPQHF. Full variable domain (remainder filled in from reference TRBV7-2 and TRBJ1-5): GAGVSQSPSNKVTEKGKDVELRCDPISGHTALYWYRQSLGQGLEFLIYFQGNSAPDKSGLPSDRFSAERTGGSVSTLTIQRTQQEDSAVYLCASSSGQEQPQHFGDGTRLSIL.